Below are 25 T cell receptor beta chains sequenced from a single sample in a study of blood T cell repertoires in COVID-19. Generated by immunoSEQ multiplex PCR, the TCRdb table keeps only in-frame clones and is missing some. The sample has under 250,000 clones; 83% are singletons. The sample taken for sequencing was PBMCs or T cells enriched from blood (not recorded which). The receptors shown here come from a middle-aged woman who had been exposed to COVID-19.

J is TRBJ1-4 and V is TRBV5-5, with 8 bases identical to TRBD1. Germline V lookup: CDR1 SGHKS, CDR2 YYEKEE (reference sequence). The CDR3 is made up of 15 amino acids. V lost 4 bases, J lost 8 bases, and 10 bases stayed unmatched. This CDR3 reads CASSPTLQGGEKLFF. CDR3 bases: TGTGCCAGCAGCCCGACCCTACAGGGGGGGGAAAAACTGTTTTTT.

This chain uses TRBV24-1 with TRBJ1-2; D possibly corresponds to TRBD1 (6 bases). Trimming cost V 4 bases and J 4 bases, with 9 bases left between them. Germline assignment: CDR1 KGHDR and CDR2 SFDVKD. The CDR3 consists of 13 residues. CDR3 DNA: TGTGCCACCAGTGACCGGGACACCTATGGCTACACCTTC. Residues: CATSDRDTYGYTF.

This chain's CDR3 is CASSPIGGSSGANVLTF. The CDR3 nucleotides are TGTGCCAGCAGTCCCATCGGGGGGAGCTCTGGGGCCAACGTCCTGACTTTC. The chain is built from TRBV16 and TRBJ2-6, with 7 bases identical to TRBD2. V gave up 6 bases and J gave up 0 bases; unmatched junction bases: 8. The CDR3 consists of 17 residues. Per the germline V gene, CDR1 is KGHSY and CDR2 is FQNENV.

This chain connects TRBV7-2 to TRBJ1-5, with 7 bases lining up with TRBD1. From germline, CDR1 is SGHTA and CDR2 FQGNSA. The CDR3 extends over 13 amino acids. Trimming removed 5 bases from V and 9 bases from J; junction bases left unmatched: 7. CDR3 loop: CASSPGRDRPQHF. The CDR3 DNA reads as TGTGCCAGCAGCCCAGGGCGGGACAGGCCCCAGCATTTT.

V usage is TRBV3-1 (or the pseudogene TRBV3-2) and J usage is TRBJ1-4; 12 bases map to TRBD1. The CDR3 runs to 14 residues. V shed 4 bases and J 7 bases; nucleotides not matched to a gene: 1. Per the germline V gene, CDR1 is LGHDT and CDR2 is YNNKEL (reference sequence). The CDR3 DNA follows: TGTGCCAGCAGCCCGGGACAGGGGGCTGAAAAACTGTTTTTT. Translating it yields CASSPGQGAEKLFF.

CDR3 sequence (DNA): TGTGCCAGTAGTATTGGGCCTGAAGCTTTCTTT. As protein: CASSIGPEAFF. The V gene is TRBV19, the J gene TRBJ1-1; D gene uncertain. Germline V gene data show CDR1 as LNHDA and CDR2 as SQIVND (reference sequence). CDR3 length: 11 amino acids. V shed 3 bases and J shed 6 bases, with 5 bases lying between them.

The J gene is TRBJ1-3, the V gene TRBV11-2, with D perhaps matching TRBD1 (6 bases). CDR1 and CDR2 (germline): SGHAT, FQNNGV. The CDR3 is made up of 16 amino acids. The V gene lost 4 bases and the J gene lost 3 bases, with 16 bases spanning the gap. The CDR3 bases are TGTGCCAGCAGCTCCCTGACTGGGGGCTTTGGAAACACCATATATTTT. It translates to CASSSLTGGFGNTIYF. The variable domain in full, with the rest retrieved from reference TRBV11-2 and TRBJ1-3, is EAGVAQSPRYKIIEKRQSVAFWCNPISGHATLYWYQQILGQGPKLLIQFQNNGVVDDSQLPKDRFSAERLKGVDSTLKIQPAKLEDSAVYLCASSSLTGGFGNTIYFGEGSWLTVV.

V gene TRBV19 combines with J gene TRBJ1-1; TRBD1 matches at 8 bases. The length of the CDR3 is 13 residues. After removal of 8 bases from V and 1 base from J, the junction contained 3 bases not matched to a gene. The germline V gene encodes CDR1 LNHDA and CDR2 SQIVND (reference sequence). The CDR3 sequence is CASFDRGNTEAFF. In nucleotides, the CDR3 is TGTGCCAGTTTTGACAGGGGGAACACTGAAGCTTTCTTT.

V usage is TRBV3-1 (or the pseudogene TRBV3-2) and J usage is TRBJ1-5; no reliable D call. The CDR3 runs 14 residues. V lost 4 bases, J lost 6 bases, and 13 bases lay in between. CDR1 is LGHDT and CDR2 is YNNKEL in the germline V gene (reference sequence). The chain's CDR3 is CASSPDGPGQPQHF. DNA of the CDR3: TGTGCCAGCAGCCCCGACGGTCCGGGTCAGCCCCAGCATTTT.

The J gene is TRBJ1-5, the V gene TRBV28; D gene unclear. This CDR3 comprises 14 residues. Per germline, CDR1 MDHEN and CDR2 SYDVKM. The V and J ends lost 3 bases and 3 bases respectively, with 9 bases between them. CDR3 nucleotides: TGTGCCAGCAGTTTGTTCAGGTTCAATCAGCCCCAGCATTTT. Amino acid sequence: CASSLFRFNQPQHF.

The chain combines TRBV6-5 with TRBJ1-2; D might be TRBD1 (5 bases). Per the germline V gene, CDR1 is MNHEY and CDR2 is SVGAGI. With 10 bases removed from V and 3 bases from J, the gap between germline ends came to 12 bases. The CDR3 runs 12 residues. The CDR3 DNA reads as TGTGCCACCAGGGTGAGGGACTATGGCTACACCTTC. Residues: CATRVRDYGYTF.

This chain joins TRBV28 and TRBJ2-2, with D possibly TRBD1 on 5 matching bases. In germline, CDR1 is MDHEN, CDR2 SYDVKM. This CDR3 comprises 17 residues. V lost 3 bases and J lost 0, with 14 bases in between. CDR3 bases: TGTGCCAGCAGTTTGGACGCAGGGTTGGCGAACACCGGGGAGCTGTTTTTT. Protein product: CASSLDAGLANTGELFF.

The V call is TRBV5-1, the J call TRBJ1-2; the D gene is possibly TRBD1 (5 bases). V lost 4 bases and J lost 2, with 15 bases in between. Per germline, CDR1 SGHRS and CDR2 YFSETQ. The CDR3 is 15 residues long. This chain's CDR3 is CASSPESGRNYGYTF. The CDR3 DNA sequence: TGCGCCAGCAGCCCCGAATCAGGGCGAAACTATGGCTACACCTTC.

The chain is built from TRBV5-1 and TRBJ2-2, with D perhaps TRBD2 (6 bases). Germline-derived CDR1 and CDR2 are SGHRS and YFSETQ. Trimming left V 8 bases short and J 1 base short, with 12 bases between. The CDR3 loop spans 14 amino acids. The CDR3 sequence: CASGTDWNTGELFF. The CDR3 nucleotides read TGCGCCAGTGGGACTGACTGGAACACCGGGGAGCTGTTTTTT.

The genes are TRBV6-5 and TRBJ2-7; 8 nucleotides line up with TRBD2. This CDR3 spans 13 amino acids. V gave up 5 bases and J gave up 5 bases; unmatched junction bases: 5. Germline values: CDR1 MNHEY, CDR2 SVGAGI. The chain's CDR3 is CASSPGRGNEQYF. The CDR3 nucleotides are TGTGCCAGCAGTCCCGGGAGGGGGAACGAGCAGTACTTC.

The chain recombines TRBV7-2 with TRBJ1-1; D ambiguous. From germline, CDR1 is SGHTA and CDR2 FQGNSA. The CDR3 contains 14 residues. Trimming removed 2 bases at V and 1 base at J, with 8 bases between. The CDR3 nucleotides are TGTGCCAGCAGCTTACTTGGCTCGAACACTGAAGCTTTCTTT. Translating it yields CASSLLGSNTEAFF.

The chain joins TRBV19 to TRBJ2-1; no clear D gene. The CDR3 sequence is 16 residues long. Germline assignment: CDR1 LNHDA and CDR2 SQIVND (reference sequence). Trimming took off 6 bases at V and 0 bases at J, with 15 bases between the two ends. CDR3 in DNA: TGTGCCAGTAGCCATTCCTCCTTGAGCTCCTACAATGAGCAGTTCTTC. It yields the protein CASSHSSLSSYNEQFF.

The rearrangement uses TRBV27 and TRBJ2-6; no clear D gene. In germline, CDR1 is MNHEY, CDR2 SMNVEV (reference sequence). V lost 5 bases and J 0 bases, leaving 8 bases between the germline ends. The CDR3 is 15 amino acids. The CDR3: CASSPTRSGANVLTF. The DNA for the CDR3 is TGTGCCAGCAGTCCTACCCGCTCTGGGGCCAACGTCCTGACTTTC.

The chain is built from TRBV11-2 and TRBJ1-5, with D possibly matching TRBD1 (5 bases). CDR1 is SGHAT, CDR2 FQNNGV, per germline. This CDR3 has 13 amino acids. V lost 1 base to trimming and J lost 4 bases, with 5 bases between them. CDR3 amino acids: CASSLGQNQPQHF. The DNA of the CDR3 is TGTGCCAGCAGCTTAGGACAGAATCAGCCCCAGCATTTT. Full variable domain (missing parts from reference TRBV11-2 and TRBJ1-5): EAGVAQSPRYKIIEKRQSVAFWCNPISGHATLYWYQQILGQGPKLLIQFQNNGVVDDSQLPKDRFSAERLKGVDSTLKIQPAKLEDSAVYLCASSLGQNQPQHFGDGTRLSIL.

The V gene is TRBV14, the J gene TRBJ2-1, with D hard to call. The CDR3 runs to 14 residues. From germline, CDR1 is SGHDN and CDR2 FVKESK. Trimming cost V 1 base and J 3 bases, with 7 bases left between them. The CDR3 spells CASSQGDFYNEQFF. The CDR3 DNA reads as TGTGCCAGCAGCCAAGGAGACTTCTACAATGAGCAGTTCTTC.

The chain uses TRBV14 and TRBJ1-1, with D uncertain. Germline V gene lookup returns CDR1 SGHDN and CDR2 FVKESK. The CDR3 is 14 residues long. V was cut by 4 bases and J by 5 bases, with 14 bases left in between. CDR3 amino acids: CASSPDIPGTEAFF. DNA for the CDR3: TGTGCCAGCAGCCCAGACATACCCGGGACTGAAGCTTTCTTT.

V gene TRBV28 combines with J gene TRBJ1-2; D unresolved. The CDR3 consists of 16 residues. Germline values: CDR1 MDHEN, CDR2 SYDVKM. The V gene lost 10 bases and the J gene lost 7 bases, with 28 bases spanning the gap. Here the CDR3 reads CATCSNREAGSGGYTF. For the CDR3, the DNA is TGTGCCACCTGCTCCAATCGGGAAGCGGGGTCGGGTGGCTACACCTTC.

This clone was observed at least ten times. The V and J genes are TRBV4-1 and TRBJ1-2; TRBD1 aligns across 11 bases. This CDR3 has 17 amino acids. Germline CDR1 MGHRA, CDR2 YSYEKL. With 3 bases clipped from V and 2 bases from J, the junction kept 8 bases outside the gene matches. CDR3 in amino acids: CASSQGGQGAANYGYTF. The CDR3 DNA reads as TGCGCCAGCAGCCAGGGTGGACAGGGGGCTGCGAACTATGGCTACACCTTC.

The gene calls are TRBV7-2 and TRBJ1-2; 10 nucleotides agree with TRBD1. Germline CDR1 is SGHTA and CDR2 is FQGNSA. This CDR3 region has 15 residues. Unmatched junction bases numbered 8, after V lost 6 bases and J lost 4 bases. The CDR3 bases are TGTGCCAGCAGTTCGGGACAGGGGTCCTCCTATGGCTACACCTTC. Protein sequence: CASSSGQGSSYGYTF.

The chain links TRBV6-5 to TRBJ1-2; 7 bases fit TRBD1. The CDR3 totals 15 residues. The J segment lost 4 bases and the V segment lost 5 bases, leaving 10 bases of the junction unmatched. The germline CDR1 and CDR2 sequences are MNHEY and SVGAGI. The CDR3 here is CASSRQGGTFYGYTF. CDR3 DNA: TGTGCCAGCAGTCGTCAGGGGGGCACCTTCTATGGCTACACCTTC.